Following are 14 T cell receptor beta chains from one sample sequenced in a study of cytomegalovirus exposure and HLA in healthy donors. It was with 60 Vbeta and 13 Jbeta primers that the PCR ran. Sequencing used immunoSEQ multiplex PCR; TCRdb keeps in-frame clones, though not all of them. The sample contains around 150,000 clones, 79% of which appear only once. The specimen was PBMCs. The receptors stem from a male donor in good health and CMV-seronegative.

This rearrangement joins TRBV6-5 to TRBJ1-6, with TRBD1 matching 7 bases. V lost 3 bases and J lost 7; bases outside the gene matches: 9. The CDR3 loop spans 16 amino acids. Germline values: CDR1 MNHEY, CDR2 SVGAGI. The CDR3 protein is CASSYRDPGGNSPLHF. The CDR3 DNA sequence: TGTGCCAGCAGTTATCGGGACCCAGGGGGGAATTCACCCCTCCACTTT.

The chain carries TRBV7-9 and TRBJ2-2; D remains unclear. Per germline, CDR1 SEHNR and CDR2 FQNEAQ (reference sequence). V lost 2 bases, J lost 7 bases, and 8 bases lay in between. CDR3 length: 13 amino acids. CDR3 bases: TGTGCCAGCAGCTTACTAATTGACGGGGAGCTGTTTTTT. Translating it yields CASSLLIDGELFF.

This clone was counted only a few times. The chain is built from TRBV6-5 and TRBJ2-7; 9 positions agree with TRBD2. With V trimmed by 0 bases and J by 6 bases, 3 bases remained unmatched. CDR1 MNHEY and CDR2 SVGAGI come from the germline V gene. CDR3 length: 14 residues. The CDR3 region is CASSYSGLASEQYF. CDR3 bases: TGTGCCAGCAGTTACTCCGGACTAGCGAGCGAGCAGTACTTC.

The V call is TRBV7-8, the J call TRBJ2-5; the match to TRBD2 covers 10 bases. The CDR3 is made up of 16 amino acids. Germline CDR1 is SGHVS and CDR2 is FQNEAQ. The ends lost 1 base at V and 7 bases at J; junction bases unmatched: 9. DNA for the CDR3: TGTGCCAGCAGCTTAGGGGTAGCGGGAGGAGCTAGGACCCAGTACTTC. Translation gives CASSLGVAGGARTQYF.

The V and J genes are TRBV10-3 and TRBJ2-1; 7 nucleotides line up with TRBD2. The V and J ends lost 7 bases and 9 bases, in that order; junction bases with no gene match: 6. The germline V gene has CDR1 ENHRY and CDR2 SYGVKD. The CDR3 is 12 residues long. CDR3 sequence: CAINPGGPEQFF. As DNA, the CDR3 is TGTGCCATCAACCCGGGGGGACCTGAGCAGTTCTTC.

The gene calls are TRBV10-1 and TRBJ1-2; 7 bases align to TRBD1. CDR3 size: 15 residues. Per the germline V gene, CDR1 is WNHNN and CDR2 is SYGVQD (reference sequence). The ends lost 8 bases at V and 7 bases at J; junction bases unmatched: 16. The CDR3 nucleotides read TGCGCCAGCTCATCTGTATCCAGGGACAGCGGTGGCTACACCTTC. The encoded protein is CASSSVSRDSGGYTF.

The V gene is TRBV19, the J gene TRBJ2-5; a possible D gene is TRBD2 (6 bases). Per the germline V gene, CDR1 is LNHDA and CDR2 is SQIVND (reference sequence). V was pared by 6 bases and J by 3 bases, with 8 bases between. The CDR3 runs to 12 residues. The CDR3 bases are TGTGCCAGTAGCGGCGGGGAAGAGACCCAGTACTTC. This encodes CASSGGEETQYF. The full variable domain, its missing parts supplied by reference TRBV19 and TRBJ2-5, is DGGITQSPKYLFRKEGQNVTLSCEQNLNHDAMYWYRQDPGQGLRLIYYSQIVNDFQKGDIAEGYSVSREKKESFPLTVTSAQKNPTAFYLCASSGGEETQYFGPGTRLLVL.

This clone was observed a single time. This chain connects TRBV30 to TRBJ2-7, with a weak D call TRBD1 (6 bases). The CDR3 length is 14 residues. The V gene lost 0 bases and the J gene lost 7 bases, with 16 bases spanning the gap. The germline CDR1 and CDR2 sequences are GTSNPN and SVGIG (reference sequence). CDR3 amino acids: CAWSVAGQGWEQYF. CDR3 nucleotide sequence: TGTGCCTGGAGTGTGGCCGGTCAGGGGTGGGAGCAGTACTTC.

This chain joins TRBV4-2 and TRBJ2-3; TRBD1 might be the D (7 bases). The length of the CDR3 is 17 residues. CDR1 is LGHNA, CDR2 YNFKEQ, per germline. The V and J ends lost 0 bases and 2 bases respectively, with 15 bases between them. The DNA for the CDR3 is TGTGCCAGCAGCCAAGATGCGGGGACAGCTACCACAGATACGCAGTATTTT. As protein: CASSQDAGTATTDTQYF.

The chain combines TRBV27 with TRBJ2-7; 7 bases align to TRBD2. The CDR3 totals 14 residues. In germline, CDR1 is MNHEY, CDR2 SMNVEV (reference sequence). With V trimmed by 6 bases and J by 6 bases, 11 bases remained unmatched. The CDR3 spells CASRTALTGGEQYF. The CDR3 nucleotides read TGTGCCAGCAGGACCGCCCTGACGGGGGGCGAGCAGTACTTC.

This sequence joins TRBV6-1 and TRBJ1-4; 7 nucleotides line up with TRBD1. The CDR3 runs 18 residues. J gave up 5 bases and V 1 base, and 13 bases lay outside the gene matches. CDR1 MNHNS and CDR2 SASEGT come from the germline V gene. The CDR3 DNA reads TGTGCCAGCAGTGAAGGATTCGGATTTGGGACAGCGAATGAAAAACTGTTTTTT. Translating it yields CASSEGFGFGTANEKLFF.

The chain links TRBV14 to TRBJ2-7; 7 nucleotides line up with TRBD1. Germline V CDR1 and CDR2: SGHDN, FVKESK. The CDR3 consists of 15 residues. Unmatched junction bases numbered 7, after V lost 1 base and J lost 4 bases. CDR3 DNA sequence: TGTGCCAGCAGCCAAGCGCAGGGGGTCTATTACGAGCAGTACTTC. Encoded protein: CASSQAQGVYYEQYF.

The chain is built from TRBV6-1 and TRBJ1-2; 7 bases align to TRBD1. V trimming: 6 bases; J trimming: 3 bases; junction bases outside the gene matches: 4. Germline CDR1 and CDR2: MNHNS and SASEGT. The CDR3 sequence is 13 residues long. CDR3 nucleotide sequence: TGTGCCAGCAGATCTACAGGGGACTATGGCTACACCTTC. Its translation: CASRSTGDYGYTF.

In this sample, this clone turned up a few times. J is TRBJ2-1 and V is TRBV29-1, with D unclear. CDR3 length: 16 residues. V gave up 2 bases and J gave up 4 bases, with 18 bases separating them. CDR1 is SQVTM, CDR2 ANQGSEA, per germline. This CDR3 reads CSVERKSPLKYNEQFF. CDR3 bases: TGCAGCGTTGAAAGAAAGAGCCCGTTGAAATACAATGAGCAGTTCTTC.